This TCR beta chain is from a study of blood T cell repertoires in COVID-19. Background on the study: Sources were T cells, B-cell-depleted T cells, or PBMCs; the material itself was cDNA or gDNA.

Those enrolled in Seattle joined during active infection and were followed longitudinally afterward. Data came from immunoSEQ multiplex PCR; TCRdb stores just in-frame clones and leaves some out. The sample records some 500,000 clones, less than 90% being singletons. V trimming: 4 bases; J trimming: 3 bases; junction bases outside the gene matches: 6. This CDR3 contains 14 residues. Looked up from germline, CDR1 is SEHNR and CDR2 is FQNEAQ (reference sequence). The receptor was isolated from a woman aged 50 to 60 with COVID-19, enrolled during active disease. The chain employs TRBV7-9 and TRBJ2-7; 7 bases map to TRBD1. Sequencing input: peripheral blood. The CDR3 is CASSSTGVFYEQYF. The CDR3 nucleotides read TGTGCCAGCAGCTCTACAGGGGTCTTCTACGAGCAGTACTTC.